The 11 T cell receptor beta chains below were found in one sample sequenced in a study of regulatory T cells in long-lasting Graves disease. Arm-PCR of CDR3 regions and iRepertoire HTBI primers were the basis on which TCR beta libraries were built. TCRdb passed the multiplex PCR reads through MiXCR, listing each CDR3 protein once. The sample includes around 250,000 distinct CDR3 sequences, around 20% seen only once; the top ten take roughly 23%. The sample's time point: newly diagnosed GD, antithyroid drugs for less than 3 months. The authors made the TCR library using RNA they extracted from PBMCs. The sample consisted of peripheral blood mononuclear cells (PBMCs), taken at new diagnosis, from a patient treated with antithyroid drugs. Receptor source: a female donor with Graves disease.

This clonotype was found many times. The V gene is TRBV27, the J gene TRBJ2-3; TRBD1 is a possible D gene (5 bases). The V gene's germline CDR1 is MNHEY and CDR2 SMNVEV (reference sequence). The CDR3 runs 15 residues. Trimming removed 1 base from V and 3 bases from J, with 11 bases in between. DNA for the CDR3: TGTGCCAGCAGTTTATGGGGCAGGGCAACAGATACGCAGTATTTT. Protein product: CASSLWGRATDTQYF.

This clonotype was recorded at least ten times. This chain links TRBV2 with TRBJ2-5; tentatively, D is TRBD1 or TRBD2 (7 bases each). V was cut by 3 bases and J by 4 bases, with 15 bases left in between. CDR3 length: 15 amino acids. Germline-derived CDR1 and CDR2 are SNHLY and FYNNEI. The CDR3 DNA reads as TGTGCCAGCAGTGAGAGCAGGGGGAGGGGAGAGACCCAGTACTTC. Protein: CASSESRGRGETQYF.

Note on this clonotype: A far larger clone is off by one base, so a read error is likely. The chain couples TRBV12-3 or TRBV12-4 to TRBJ2-5; D may be TRBD1 (6 bases). Matching the DNA end better, TRBJ2-1 makes the J call doubtful. There are 16 residues in the CDR3. The CDR3 DNA reads TGTGCCAGCAGTTTTGGGGTAGGGGGTCCCAACAATGAGCAGTTCTTC. It specifies CASSFGVGGPNNEQFF.

This clonotype has a count of ten or more. This chain joins TRBV7-2 and TRBJ1-2; D might be TRBD1 (6 bases). This CDR3 contains 14 residues. Germline CDR1 and CDR2: SGHTA and FQGNSA. The V gene lost 0 bases and the J gene lost 8 bases, with 13 bases spanning the gap. The DNA of the CDR3 is TGTGCCAGCAGCTTAGCTATAGGGGGTCGGGGCTACACCTTC. It codes for CASSLAIGGRGYTF.

The sample holds many counts of this clonotype. This sequence joins TRBV6-1 and TRBJ1-2; D is unresolved. Germline V gives CDR1 MNHNS, CDR2 SASEGT. The CDR3 has 13 amino acids. The ends were cut back, 4 bases at V and 4 bases at J, with 10 bases in the middle. The CDR3 protein is CASSVNPGYGYTF. Written as DNA, the CDR3 is TGTGCCAGCAGTGTGAATCCTGGCTATGGCTACACCTTC.

The chain uses TRBV15 and TRBJ2-3; D possibly corresponds to TRBD2 (5 bases). CDR1 is LNHNV, CDR2 YYDKDF, per germline (reference sequence). Trimming removed 0 bases at V and 1 base at J, with 8 bases between. The CDR3 extends over 15 amino acids. The CDR3 bases are TGTGCCACCAGCAGAGATGGGAGACGCACAGATACGCAGTATTTT. It specifies CATSRDGRRTDTQYF.

The sample holds many counts of this clonotype. This chain connects TRBV19 to TRBJ2-7; a possible D gene is TRBD1 (5 bases). V was cut by 11 bases and J by 2 bases, with 22 bases left in between. The CDR3 is made up of 15 amino acids. The germline gives CDR1 LNHDA, CDR2 SQIVND (reference sequence). The CDR3 protein is CADLRGYPWPYEQYF. For the CDR3, the DNA is TGTGCCGACCTAAGGGGCTACCCTTGGCCCTACGAGCAGTACTTC.

The chain carries TRBV15 and TRBJ1-5, with unresolved D. Germline CDR1 and CDR2: LNHNV and YYDKDF (reference sequence). V was trimmed by 5 bases and J by 4 bases, leaving 6 bases between them. This CDR3 is built from 12 residues. This CDR3 reads CATSAFNQPQHF. The CDR3 DNA reads as TGTGCCACCAGCGCTTTTAATCAGCCCCAGCATTTT.

This clonotype was seen ten or more times. J is TRBJ1-4 and V is TRBV3-1; 7 bases match TRBD1. The CDR3 contains 14 residues. Germline V gene data show CDR1 as LGHDT and CDR2 as YNNKEL (reference sequence). J lost 10 bases, V lost 4 bases, and 9 bases had no gene match. The CDR3 nucleotides are TGTGCCAGCAGCCTTACAGGGGCCCCCGGAAAACTGTTTTTT. Its translation: CASSLTGAPGKLFF. Complete variable domain (other parts from reference TRBV3-1 and TRBJ1-4): DTAVSQTPKYLVTQMGNDKSIKCEQNLGHDTMYWYKQDSKKFLKIMFSYNNKELIINETVPNRFSPKSPDKAHLNLHINSLELGDSAVYFCASSLTGAPGKLFFGSGTQLSVL.

The rearrangement uses TRBV2 and TRBJ2-1; 10 nucleotides align to TRBD2. Losses at the gene ends were 6 bases for V and 3 bases for J; bases not matched to a gene: 5. Germline CDR1 SNHLY, CDR2 FYNNEI. The CDR3 sequence is 15 residues long. This CDR3 reads CASRSRTSGYNEQFF. In DNA, the CDR3 is TGTGCCAGCAGGAGTAGGACTAGCGGCTACAATGAGCAGTTCTTC. The full variable domain, with the rest looked up from reference TRBV2 and TRBJ2-1, is EPEVTQTPSHQVTQMGQEVILRCVPISNHLYFYWYRQILGQKVEFLVSFYNNEISEKSEIFDDQFSVERPDGSNFTLKIRSTKLEDSAMYFCASRSRTSGYNEQFFGPGTRLTVL.

Regarding this clonotype: The likely explanation is a read error, given a far larger clone one base away. The V call is TRBV12-3 or TRBV12-4, the J call TRBJ2-7, with TRBD2 as a possible D gene (5 bases). V was cut by 3 bases and J by 7 bases, with 22 bases left in between. CDR3 length: 16 amino acids. CDR3 nucleotides: TGTGCCAGCAGTTTGAGGGTCAGTTTTTTAGGCAATGAGCAGTACTTC. It is translated as CASSLRVSFLGNEQYF.